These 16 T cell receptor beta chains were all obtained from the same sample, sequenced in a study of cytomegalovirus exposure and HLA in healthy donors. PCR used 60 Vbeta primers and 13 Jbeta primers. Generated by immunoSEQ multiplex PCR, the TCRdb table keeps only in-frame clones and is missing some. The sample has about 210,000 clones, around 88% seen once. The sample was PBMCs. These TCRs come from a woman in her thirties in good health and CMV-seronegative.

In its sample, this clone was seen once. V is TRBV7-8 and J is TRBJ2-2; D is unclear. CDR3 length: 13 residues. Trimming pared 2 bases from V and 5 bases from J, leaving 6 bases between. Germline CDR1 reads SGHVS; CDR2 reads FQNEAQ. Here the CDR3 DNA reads TGTGCCAGCAGCTTACGTGTTACCGGGGAGCTGTTTTTT. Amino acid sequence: CASSLRVTGELFF.

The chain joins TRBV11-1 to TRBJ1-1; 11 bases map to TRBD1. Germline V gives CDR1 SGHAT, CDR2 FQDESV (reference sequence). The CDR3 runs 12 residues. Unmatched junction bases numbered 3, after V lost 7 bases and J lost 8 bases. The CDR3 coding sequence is TGTGCCAGCACCTGGGACAGGGGGGAAGCTTTCTTT. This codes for CASTWDRGEAFF.

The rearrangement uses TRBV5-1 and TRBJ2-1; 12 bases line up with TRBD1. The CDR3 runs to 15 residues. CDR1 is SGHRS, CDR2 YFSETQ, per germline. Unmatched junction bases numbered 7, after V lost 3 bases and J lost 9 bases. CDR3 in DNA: TGCGCCAGCAGCTCGGAGGGACAGGGGGCAATTGAGCAGTTCTTC. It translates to CASSSEGQGAIEQFF.

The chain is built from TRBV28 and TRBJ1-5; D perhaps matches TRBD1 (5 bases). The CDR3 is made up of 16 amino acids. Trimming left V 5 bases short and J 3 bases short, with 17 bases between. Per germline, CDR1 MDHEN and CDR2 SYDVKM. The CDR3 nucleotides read TGTGCCAGCAGTCCCCCCCGGGGGACCCCCAATCAGCCCCAGCATTTT. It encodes CASSPPRGTPNQPQHF.

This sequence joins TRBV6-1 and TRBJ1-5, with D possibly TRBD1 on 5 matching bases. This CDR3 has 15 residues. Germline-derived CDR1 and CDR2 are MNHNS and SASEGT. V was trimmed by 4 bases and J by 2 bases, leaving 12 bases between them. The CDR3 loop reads CASSVGQGGNQPQHF. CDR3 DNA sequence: TGTGCCAGCAGTGTGGGGCAGGGCGGCAATCAGCCCCAGCATTTT.

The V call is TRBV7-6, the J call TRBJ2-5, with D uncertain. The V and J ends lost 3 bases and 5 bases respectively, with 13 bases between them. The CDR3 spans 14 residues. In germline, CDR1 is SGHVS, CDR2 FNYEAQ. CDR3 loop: CASSFGSNGETQYF. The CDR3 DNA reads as TGTGCCAGCAGCTTTGGCAGCAACGGGGAGACCCAGTACTTC.

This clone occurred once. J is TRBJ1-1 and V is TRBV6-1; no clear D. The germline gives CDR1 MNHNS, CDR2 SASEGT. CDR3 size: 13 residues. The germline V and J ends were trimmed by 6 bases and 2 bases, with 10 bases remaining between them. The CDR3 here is CASRKHLNTEAFF. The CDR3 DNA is TGTGCCAGCAGGAAACATTTAAACACTGAAGCTTTCTTT.

This chain's CDR3 is CASSEQAPNTEAFF. CDR3 nucleotides: TGTGCCAGCAGCGAACAGGCACCGAACACTGAAGCTTTCTTT. The gene calls are TRBV2 and TRBJ1-1, with D possibly TRBD1 on 5 matching bases. V was shortened by 6 bases and J by 1 base, with 12 bases between the two germline ends. Germline CDR1 reads SNHLY; CDR2 reads FYNNEI. The CDR3 length is 14 residues.

This CDR3 reads CATTGGYSGNTIYF. The CDR3 DNA sequence: TGTGCCACCACGGGGGGATACTCTGGAAACACCATATATTTT. The V and J genes are TRBV7-9 and TRBJ1-3; TRBD1 might be the D (5 bases). Germline CDR1 and CDR2: SEHNR and FQNEAQ (reference sequence). The CDR3 spans 14 residues. The ends were cut back, 10 bases at V and 0 bases at J, with 13 bases in the middle.

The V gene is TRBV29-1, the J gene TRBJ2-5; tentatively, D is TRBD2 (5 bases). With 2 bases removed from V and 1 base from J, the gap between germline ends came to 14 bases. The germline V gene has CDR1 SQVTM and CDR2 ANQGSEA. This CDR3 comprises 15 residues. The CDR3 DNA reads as TGCAGCGTTGAACCACGGACTGAATCCCAAGAGACCCAGTACTTC. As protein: CSVEPRTESQETQYF.

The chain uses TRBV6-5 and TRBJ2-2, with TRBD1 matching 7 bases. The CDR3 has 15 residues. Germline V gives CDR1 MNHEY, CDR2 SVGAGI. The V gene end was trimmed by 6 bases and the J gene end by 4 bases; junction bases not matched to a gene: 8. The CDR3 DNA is TGTGCCAGCAGCCAGCTGGGACAGAGCACCGGGGAGCTGTTTTTT. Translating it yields CASSQLGQSTGELFF.

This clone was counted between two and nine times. DNA for the CDR3: TGTGCCAGCAGCGCGACAGGGCTTAGCACAGATACGCAGTATTTT. Translating gives CASSATGLSTDTQYF. The chain couples TRBV7-9 to TRBJ2-3; 7 positions agree with TRBD1. This CDR3 comprises 15 residues. J was trimmed by 0 bases and V by 5 bases; bases with no gene match: 5. Germline V lookup: CDR1 SEHNR, CDR2 FQNEAQ (reference sequence).

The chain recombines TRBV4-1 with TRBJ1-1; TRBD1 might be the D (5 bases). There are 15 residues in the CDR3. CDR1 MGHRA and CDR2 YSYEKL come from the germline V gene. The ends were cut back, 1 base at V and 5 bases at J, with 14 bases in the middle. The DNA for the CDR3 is TGCGCCAGCAGCCAAGGTCCCACAGGTAGGACTGAAGCTTTCTTT. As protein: CASSQGPTGRTEAFF.

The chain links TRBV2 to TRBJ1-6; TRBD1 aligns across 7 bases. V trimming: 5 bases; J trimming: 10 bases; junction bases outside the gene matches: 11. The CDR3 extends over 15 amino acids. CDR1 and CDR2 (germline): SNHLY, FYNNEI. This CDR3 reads CASSIQGTGVSPLHF. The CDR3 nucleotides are TGTGCCAGCAGTATACAGGGGACGGGGGTCTCACCCCTCCACTTT. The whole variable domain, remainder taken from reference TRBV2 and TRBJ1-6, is EPEVTQTPSHQVTQMGQEVILRCVPISNHLYFYWYRQILGQKVEFLVSFYNNEISEKSEIFDDQFSVERPDGSNFTLKIRSTKLEDSAMYFCASSIQGTGVSPLHFGNGTRLTVT.

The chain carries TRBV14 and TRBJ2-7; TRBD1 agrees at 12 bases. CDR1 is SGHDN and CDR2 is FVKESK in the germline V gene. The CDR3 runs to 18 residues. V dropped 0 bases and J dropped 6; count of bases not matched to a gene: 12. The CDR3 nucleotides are TGTGCCAGCAGCCAAGATCCCCCGGGACAGGGGGCGTTGATCGAGCAGTACTTC. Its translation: CASSQDPPGQGALIEQYF.

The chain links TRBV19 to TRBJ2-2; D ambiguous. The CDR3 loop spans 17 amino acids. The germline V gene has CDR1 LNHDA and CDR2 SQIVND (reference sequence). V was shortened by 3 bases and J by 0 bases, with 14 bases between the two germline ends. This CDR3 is CASSMVAADANTGELFF. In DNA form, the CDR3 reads TGTGCCAGTAGTATGGTGGCGGCAGACGCGAACACCGGGGAGCTGTTTTTT.